This entry lists 24 T cell receptor beta chains sequenced from one sample in a study of T cell responses to AZD1222 COVID-19 vaccine. The protocol was immunoSEQ multiplex PCR, while the TCRdb copy is restricted to in-frame clones and leaves out a portion. The sample contains around 130,000 clones, 85% to 90% of which appear only once. The sequences come from peripheral blood, collected 28 days after the second AZD1222 dose. All receptors derive from an adult who received the AZD1222 COVID-19 vaccine.

The chain has TRBV10-2 and TRBJ2-3; 8 nucleotides line up with TRBD2. Germline-derived CDR1 and CDR2 are WSHSY and SAAADI. The CDR3 contains 16 residues. V lost 2 bases, J lost 2 bases, and 6 bases stayed unmatched. CDR3 bases: TGCGCCAGCAGTGAGCCGGGACTAGAGTACACAGATACGCAGTATTTT. Translated, it gives CASSEPGLEYTDTQYF.

CDR3: CAWSPGGPYEQYF. The CDR3 nucleotides are TGTGCCTGGAGTCCAGGGGGACCCTACGAGCAGTACTTC. J is TRBJ2-7 and V is TRBV30; 7 bases match TRBD1. The V segment lost 2 bases and the J segment 2 bases; nucleotides outside the gene matches: 3. This CDR3 comprises 13 residues. Germline-derived CDR1 and CDR2 are GTSNPN and SVGIG (reference sequence).

The CDR3 protein is CATSPQGTYEQYF. In DNA, the CDR3 is TGTGCCACCAGTCCCCAGGGAACCTACGAGCAGTACTTC. V usage is TRBV15 and J usage is TRBJ2-7, with D tentatively TRBD1 (5 bases). The CDR3 has 13 residues. Trimming left V 6 bases short and J 2 bases short, with 11 bases between. The germline CDR1 and CDR2 sequences are LNHNV and YYDKDF (reference sequence).

As to this clone: The junction and the germline gene differ at one end; a read error may be behind it. This chain joins TRBV7-9 and TRBJ2-7, with 8 bases matching TRBD1. CDR3 length: 12 amino acids. From germline, CDR1 is SEHNR and CDR2 FQNEAQ (reference sequence). CDR3 in DNA: TGTGCCAGCAGCTTTACCGGGACAGGTACCCACTTC. Translating it yields CASSFTGTGTHF.

The chain has TRBV19 and TRBJ1-2; D is perhaps TRBD1 (5 bases). CDR1 LNHDA and CDR2 SQIVND come from the germline V gene (reference sequence). CDR3 length equals 13 residues. Between the trimmed V and J ends, which lost 7 bases and 2 bases, there was a span of 11 bases. In DNA, the CDR3 is TGTGCCAGTAATCCGGGACTCAACTATGGCTACACCTTC. Its translation: CASNPGLNYGYTF.

The V and J genes are TRBV20-1 and TRBJ2-3, with D maybe TRBD1 (5 bases). V was clipped by 3 bases and J by 0 bases, with 16 bases between them. The CDR3 runs 16 residues. Germline V CDR1 and CDR2: DFQATT, SNEGSKA (reference sequence). The CDR3 nucleotides read TGCAGTGCTAGTTCTTACAGGCTTTCTAGCACAGATACGCAGTATTTT. This encodes CSASSYRLSSTDTQYF.

The chain couples TRBV30 to TRBJ2-4; TRBD1 or TRBD2 may be the D gene (5 bases each). V shed 0 bases and J shed 8 bases, with 11 bases lying between them. CDR3 length: 13 residues. Per the germline V gene, CDR1 is GTSNPN and CDR2 is SVGIG (reference sequence). For the CDR3, the DNA is TGTGCCTGGAGTGTTCGACTGGGGGACATTCAGTACTTC. It specifies CAWSVRLGDIQYF. The full variable domain, its missing parts supplied by reference TRBV30 and TRBJ2-4, is SQTIHQWPATLVQPVGSPLSLECTVEGTSNPNLYWYRQAAGRGLQLLFYSVGIGQISSEVPQNLSASRPQDRQFILSSKKLLLSDSGFYLCAWSVRLGDIQYFGAGTRLSVL.

The CDR3 nucleotides read TGTGCCTGGACCTCCCACAGGGGGACGGGTGAAAAACTGTTTTTT. As protein: CAWTSHRGTGEKLFF. The chain employs TRBV30 and TRBJ1-4; 8 bases are shared with TRBD1. Per germline, CDR1 GTSNPN and CDR2 SVGIG (reference sequence). CDR3 size: 15 residues. With V trimmed by 4 bases and J by 7 bases, 11 bases remained unmatched.

The genes are TRBV15 and TRBJ2-7; the match to TRBD2 covers 8 bases. The CDR3 length is 15 residues. The germline CDR1 and CDR2 sequences are LNHNV and YYDKDF (reference sequence). The ends lost 4 bases at V and 2 bases at J; junction bases unmatched: 7. Here the CDR3 DNA reads TGTGCCACCAGCATTCGAGCGGGGGAGCCCTACGAGCAGTACTTC. It is translated as CATSIRAGEPYEQYF.

The chain uses TRBV6-6 and TRBJ2-5; 13 bases map to TRBD2. CDR3 size: 14 residues. Germline V lookup: CDR1 MNHNY, CDR2 SVGAGI (reference sequence). V shed 10 bases, J shed 5 bases, and the junction held 7 bases outside the gene matches. CDR3 in amino acids: CATLMTSGGETQYF. The CDR3 DNA follows: TGTGCCACACTTATGACTAGCGGGGGGGAGACCCAGTACTTC.

This rearrangement joins TRBV4-1 to TRBJ2-5, with D perhaps matching TRBD1 or TRBD2 (5 bases each). Germline V gene lookup returns CDR1 MGHRA and CDR2 YSYEKL. The CDR3 length is 18 residues. V lost 4 bases to trimming and J lost 4 bases, with 25 bases between them. Here the CDR3 reads CASSRGRNLEGKGETQYF. CDR3 DNA: TGCGCCAGCAGCCGGGGACGGAACCTAGAGGGAAAGGGAGAGACCCAGTACTTC.

This chain's CDR3 is CASRVQGPPLHF. CDR3 nucleotide sequence: TGTGCCAGCAGAGTACAGGGGCCACCCCTCCACTTT. The V call is TRBV2, the J call TRBJ1-6, with TRBD1 matching over 7 bases. In germline, CDR1 is SNHLY, CDR2 FYNNEI. This CDR3 has 12 amino acids. V lost 6 bases, J lost 11 bases, and 4 bases stayed unmatched.

The chain uses TRBV9 and TRBJ2-3; unclear D gene. V dropped 1 base and J dropped 2 bases, with 5 bases sitting between them. CDR1 and CDR2 from the germline V gene are SGDLS and YYNGEE. The CDR3 spans 13 residues. The DNA of the CDR3 is TGTGCCAGCAGCGTAACGGTCACAGATACGCAGTATTTT. Amino acids: CASSVTVTDTQYF.

About this clone itself: In the same sample, other DNA sequences code for this CDR3. The chain is built from TRBV19 and TRBJ2-7, with D possibly being TRBD2 (6 bases). Looked up from germline, CDR1 is LNHDA and CDR2 is SQIVND (reference sequence). V was shortened by 3 bases and J by 6 bases, with 9 bases between the two germline ends. This CDR3 region has 12 residues. The chain's CDR3 is CASSMGGSEQYF. The CDR3 DNA follows: TGTGCCAGTAGTATGGGGGGTTCCGAGCAGTACTTC.

DNA for the CDR3: TGTGCCAGCAGTGCCCGGGACAGGGGATCCGATACGCAGTATTTT. It specifies CASSARDRGSDTQYF. V usage is TRBV6-4 and J usage is TRBJ2-3; 10 bases align to TRBD1. This CDR3 spans 15 amino acids. Germline V CDR1 and CDR2: MRHNA, SNTAGT. V dropped 4 bases and J dropped 6; count of bases not matched to a gene: 7.

CDR3 region: CASSNLRGEAFF. The CDR3 bases are TGTGCCAGCAGCAACCTCCGGGGCGAAGCTTTCTTT. This chain joins TRBV7-3 and TRBJ1-1, with D possibly matching TRBD1 (5 bases). V lost 5 bases and J 8 bases, leaving 12 bases between the germline ends. The CDR3 consists of 12 residues. Germline lookup yields CDR1 SGHTA and CDR2 FQGTGA.

CDR3 region: CASSEGQGLSPLHF. Here the CDR3 DNA reads TGTGCCAGCAGTGAAGGACAGGGACTTTCACCCCTCCACTTT. The rearrangement joins TRBV2 to TRBJ1-6; 7 bases agree with TRBD1. The CDR3 spans 14 residues. Germline V CDR1 and CDR2: SNHLY, FYNNEI. Trimming removed 1 base from V and 9 bases from J; junction bases left unmatched: 3.

The rearrangement joins TRBV18 to TRBJ1-2; 7 bases match TRBD1. Per germline, CDR1 KGHSH and CDR2 LQKENI. This CDR3 comprises 16 residues. The J segment lost 4 bases and the V segment lost 1 base, leaving 9 bases of the junction unmatched. CDR3: CASSPQPTNRGYGYTF. The CDR3, as DNA: TGTGCCAGCTCACCACAACCGACTAACAGGGGCTATGGCTACACCTTC.

The V and J genes are TRBV11-2 and TRBJ1-5; D gene unclear. The length of the CDR3 is 15 residues. The ends were cut back, 5 bases at V and 1 base at J, with 12 bases in the middle. CDR1 SGHAT and CDR2 FQNNGV come from the germline V gene. As DNA, the CDR3 is TGTGCCAGCAGCGCAGGCCCGTCGAGCAATCAGCCCCAGCATTTT. Its translation: CASSAGPSSNQPQHF.

The chain uses TRBV9 and TRBJ1-1; D gene unclear. V was cut by 0 bases and J by 0 bases, with 6 bases left in between. This CDR3 is built from 14 residues. Germline values: CDR1 SGDLS, CDR2 YYNGEE. The CDR3 DNA reads as TGTGCCAGCAGCGTAGATCTGATGAACACTGAAGCTTTCTTT. It yields the protein CASSVDLMNTEAFF. The variable domain in full, with the rest retrieved from reference TRBV9 and TRBJ1-1, is DSGVTQTPKHLITATGQRVTLRCSPRSGDLSVYWYQQSLDQGLQFLIQYYNGEERAKGNILERFSAQQFPDLHSELNLSSLELGDSALYFCASSVDLMNTEAFFGQGTRLTVV.

V is TRBV6-5 and J is TRBJ2-7, with 11 bases lining up with TRBD1. V lost 4 bases to trimming and J lost 2 bases; unmatched junction nucleotides: 4. Germline-derived CDR1 and CDR2 are MNHEY and SVGAGI. The CDR3 runs 15 residues. The DNA for the CDR3 is TGTGCCAGCAGTTCCGGGACAGGGGGGCCCTACGAGCAGTACTTC. It codes for CASSSGTGGPYEQYF.

The chain links TRBV24-1 to TRBJ2-5; 8 bases fit TRBD1. V lost 4 bases, J lost 2 bases, and 2 bases stayed unmatched. Germline CDR1 and CDR2: KGHDR and SFDVKD. The CDR3 covers 14 residues. As DNA, the CDR3 is TGTGCCACCAGTGACTGGGACAGGCAAGAGACCCAGTACTTC. It specifies CATSDWDRQETQYF.

CDR3 bases: TGCGCCAGCACCTTAGGCGGCTTGGGGGGCTACACCTTC. Amino acid sequence: CASTLGGLGGYTF. This rearrangement joins TRBV5-1 to TRBJ1-2, with D unresolved. From germline, CDR1 is SGHRS and CDR2 YFSETQ. The CDR3 totals 13 residues. The V end lost 6 bases, the J end lost 8 bases, and 17 bases lay between the germline ends.

J is TRBJ2-3 and V is TRBV10-3; a possible D gene is TRBD2 (5 bases). Germline V gene lookup returns CDR1 ENHRY and CDR2 SYGVKD. There are 14 residues in the CDR3. Trimming took off 6 bases at V and 5 bases at J, with 15 bases between the two ends. This CDR3 is CAIRRGYAGDTQYF. The CDR3, as DNA: TGTGCCATCAGGAGAGGGTATGCGGGAGATACGCAGTATTTT.